The entry below describes one T cell receptor (beta chain). The CDR3 totals 18 residues. The trim removed 1 base at V and 8 bases at J, leaving 14 bases unmatched. CDR1 is SGDLS and CDR2 is YYNGEE in the germline V gene. This sample was taken from a study of blood T cell repertoires in COVID-19. On the study more broadly: Sources were T cells, B-cell-depleted T cells, or PBMCs; the material itself was cDNA or gDNA.

Per the original methods: Reference gene primer amplification in the assay estimated nucleated cell counts. Profiled with immunoSEQ multiplex PCR; TCRdb holds only in-frame clones, not every one. That table gives V, J and clone size, and the DNA gave D and trimming. This table has roughly 480,000 clones, roughly 89% appearing once. This receptor was obtained from a man younger than 35 with COVID-19, enrolled during active disease. The sample comprised peripheral blood. This sequence joins TRBV9 and TRBJ2-1, with TRBD2 matching 11 bases. This CDR3 is CASSVSGVAGGPLDEQFF. CDR3 in DNA: TGTGCCAGCAGCGTATCCGGGGTAGCGGGAGGGCCATTGGATGAGCAGTTCTTC.